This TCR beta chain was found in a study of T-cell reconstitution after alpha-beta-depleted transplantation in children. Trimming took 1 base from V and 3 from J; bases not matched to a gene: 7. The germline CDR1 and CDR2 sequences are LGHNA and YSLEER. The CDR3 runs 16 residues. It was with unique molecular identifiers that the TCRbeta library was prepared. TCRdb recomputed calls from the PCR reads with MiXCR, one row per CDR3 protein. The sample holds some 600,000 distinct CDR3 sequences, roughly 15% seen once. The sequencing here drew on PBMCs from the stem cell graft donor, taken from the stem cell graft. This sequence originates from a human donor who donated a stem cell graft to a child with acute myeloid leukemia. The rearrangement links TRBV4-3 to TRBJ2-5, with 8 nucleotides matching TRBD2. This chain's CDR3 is CASSQGWRRGEETQYF. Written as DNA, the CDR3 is TGCGCCAGCAGCCAAGGTTGGAGGCGGGGGGAAGAGACCCAGTACTTC.